These 14 T cell receptor beta chains were all obtained from the same sample, sequenced in a study of CD8 T cells in ankylosing spondylitis. MiXCR, applied by TCRdb to the 5' RACE reads, yields one record per CDR3 protein. The table records 200,000 to 300,000 distinct CDR3 sequences, 8% to 11% of them present only once. What was sequenced was blood, either unsorted or a sorted T cell fraction (not recorded which). These TCRs come from a male donor with ankylosing spondylitis or in good health (not recorded which).

Many counts were recorded for this clonotype. V is TRBV10-3 and J is TRBJ2-1; no clear D. The germline V gene encodes CDR1 ENHRY and CDR2 SYGVKD. The CDR3 loop spans 14 amino acids. The V end was cut by 0 bases, the J end by 14 bases, with 17 bases between. The chain's CDR3 is CAISESTFPALEFF. CDR3 in DNA: TGTGCCATCAGTGAGTCGACTTTTCCCGCGTTGGAGTTCTTC.

This clonotype has at least ten counts. The rearrangement uses TRBV12-3 or TRBV12-4 and TRBJ1-2, with 9 bases fitting TRBD1. This CDR3 spans 15 amino acids. The V segment lost 6 bases and the J segment 8 bases; nucleotides outside the gene matches: 13. The CDR3 reads CASSRSLGQGGGYTF. The CDR3 region has the DNA TGTGCCAGCAGCCGCAGCTTGGGACAGGGAGGCGGCTACACCTTC.

Notes on this clonotype: A read error is possible here, since a much larger clone lies one base away. The chain joins TRBV12-3 or TRBV12-4 to TRBJ1-6, with D unclear. This CDR3 has 16 amino acids. CDR3 in DNA: TGTACCAGCAGTTCGGGTCGTGCCGATGCCCGTTCACCCCTCCACTTT. Residues: CTSSSGRADARSPLHF.

The table lists this clonotype with a few counts. The J gene is TRBJ1-5, the V gene TRBV2; TRBD1 might be the D (5 bases). This CDR3 contains 16 residues. Between the trimmed V and J ends, which lost 1 base and 7 bases, there was a span of 17 bases. Germline V CDR1 and CDR2: SNHLY, FYNNEI. The CDR3 nucleotides are TGTGCCAGCAGTGAAGAGGCCAGGGTGTTTCTCCAGCCCCAGCATTTT. Its protein product is CASSEEARVFLQPQHF.

This clonotype was counted at least ten times. The rearrangement joins TRBV20-1 to TRBJ1-1, with D possibly being TRBD1 (6 bases). Trimming pared 5 bases from V and 1 base from J, leaving 11 bases between. The germline V gene encodes CDR1 DFQATT and CDR2 SNEGSKA (reference sequence). This CDR3 region has 13 residues. CDR3 region: CSAPGQSNTEAFF. As DNA, the CDR3 is TGCAGTGCTCCCGGACAGTCGAACACTGAAGCTTTCTTT.

The chain carries TRBV6-1 and TRBJ2-3, with D hard to call. V was shortened by 2 bases and J by 4 bases, with 4 bases between the two germline ends. The CDR3 contains 12 residues. CDR1 and CDR2 (germline): MNHNS, SASEGT. In DNA form, the CDR3 reads TGTGCCAGCAGTGAACGGGCAGATACGCAGTATTTT. Translated, it gives CASSERADTQYF.

This clonotype appeared many times. The chain has TRBV3-1 and TRBJ1-1; a weak D match, TRBD1 (5 bases). The CDR3 covers 13 residues. Trimming stripped 7 bases from V and 4 bases from J, with 13 bases between. The germline V gene has CDR1 LGHDT and CDR2 YNNKEL (reference sequence). CDR3 protein: CASTLRVVTEAFF. CDR3 coding DNA: TGTGCCAGCACCCTCAGGGTGGTCACTGAAGCTTTCTTT.

In this sample, this clonotype turned up many times. The chain combines TRBV6-6 with TRBJ2-1; D assignment may be TRBD1 or TRBD2 (5 bases each). Trimming stripped 0 bases from V and 9 bases from J, with 9 bases between. The CDR3 contains 13 residues. The germline V gene has CDR1 MNHNY and CDR2 SVGAGI (reference sequence). CDR3 bases: TGTGCCAGCAGTTACTCGGTAGGGACTGAGCAGTTCTTC. Residues: CASSYSVGTEQFF.

The genes are TRBV15 and TRBJ2-1; 8 bases line up with TRBD2. The CDR3 is 17 amino acids. Trimming cost V 4 bases and J 4 bases; bases outside gene matches: 12. In germline, CDR1 is LNHNV, CDR2 YYDKDF (reference sequence). CDR3 nucleotides: TGTGCCACCAGCACTTTGGGGGCGGGGGGATCGTACAATGAGCAGTTCTTC. It specifies CATSTLGAGGSYNEQFF.

V gene TRBV10-2 combines with J gene TRBJ1-1; 8 bases match TRBD1. Losses at the gene ends were 4 bases for V and 4 bases for J; bases not matched to a gene: 5. The CDR3 covers 14 residues. Germline lookup yields CDR1 WSHSY and CDR2 SAAADI. The CDR3 nucleotides are TGCGCCAGCAGTGCAGGGGGCCGGGGCACTGAAGCTTTCTTT. Translation: CASSAGGRGTEAFF.

This clonotype was recorded many times. This sequence joins TRBV5-1 and TRBJ1-1; TRBD1 is a possible D gene (6 bases). The CDR3 contains 14 residues. Germline values: CDR1 SGHRS, CDR2 YFSETQ. Trimming took off 4 bases at V and 0 bases at J, with 10 bases between the two ends. The chain's CDR3 is CASSIGQLNTEAFF. DNA of the CDR3: TGCGCCAGCAGCATCGGACAGCTGAACACTGAAGCTTTCTTT.

The chain uses TRBV7-2 and TRBJ2-7; 7 bases are shared with TRBD1. Trimming at V came to 5 bases and at J to 4 bases, leaving 5 bases not matched to a gene. This CDR3 spans 13 amino acids. Germline CDR1 and CDR2: SGHTA and FQGNSA. CDR3 in amino acids: CASSPQTGYEQYF. The CDR3 nucleotides read TGTGCCAGCAGCCCACAGACAGGGTACGAGCAGTACTTC.

Many counts were recorded for this clonotype. The rearrangement uses TRBV28 and TRBJ2-7, with D perhaps TRBD2 (5 bases). The CDR3 consists of 13 residues. The V gene's germline CDR1 is MDHEN and CDR2 SYDVKM. Trimming cost V 6 bases and J 2 bases, with 11 bases left between them. The chain's CDR3 is CASRDSTAYEQYF. CDR3 in DNA: TGTGCCAGCAGGGACTCCACTGCCTACGAGCAGTACTTC.

This clonotype has only a few counts. The genes are TRBV19 and TRBJ2-1; the D gene could be TRBD1 or TRBD2 (5 bases each). Germline V gene data show CDR1 as LNHDA and CDR2 as SQIVND (reference sequence). The CDR3 sequence is 15 residues long. V lost 4 bases and J 8 bases, leaving 18 bases between the germline ends. CDR3 protein: CASSTGARTAYEQFF. The CDR3 coding sequence is TGTGCCAGTAGTACCGGGGCAAGGACGGCGTATGAGCAGTTCTTC.